This TCR beta chain derives from a study of tumor and adjacent non-tumor tissue in lung cancer (dated by TCRdb to 2016 to 2019). Some background on the complete study: Of the cohort, around eleven patients had adenocarcinoma, 2 had squamous cell carcinoma and 1 had small cell lung cancer. Sequencing generated a total of some 130 million productive TCRbeta reads, averaging roughly 4.2 million reads per sample. The roughly 15 patients were aged 31 to 76 years, included about ten men and 5 women, and had TNM stage I to III disease. Bulk TCRbeta repertoires were compared between lung tumor tissue and matched distant non-tumor lung tissue obtained from around 14 lung cancer patients. For each patient, one tumor sample and one normal lung sample were taken, giving approximately 33 paired specimens that underwent TCRbeta CDR3 sequencing. Study-level results and caveats: TCR diversity (inverse Simpson) was significantly higher in tumor than in normal lung tissue (around 450 vs 150, P = 0.0075, Mann-Whitney U test). Younger patients had significantly higher TCR diversity, and higher tumor TCR diversity was associated with shorter overall and disease-free survival. The top 100 clones made up a significantly larger cumulative share of the repertoire in normal lung than in tumor tissue. Peripheral blood was not sequenced, so blood TCRbeta repertoires were not examined in the lung cancer patients of the study. Neither the sequencing platform nor unique molecular identifiers are mentioned in the methods. Only around 15 patients were included in the cohort, and the need for larger samples and more detailed clinical data was noted by the authors.

To prepare the library, multiplex PCR was applied. Sequencer: Illumina HiSeq 2500. TCRbeta libraries were built by three rounds of nested PCR using primers (Table S4), following protocols modified from ARM-PCR. PCR products of 200-500 bp were gel-excised and purified with the QIAquick gel extraction kit before sequencing. The published analysis was carried out like this. Reads were cleaned with Trimmomatic, merged with FLASH into complete CDR3 sequences, and assigned to V(D)J germline segments with MiTCR. Clonal diversity was computed as the inverse Simpson's index with VDJtools. Productive reads were defined as in-frame sequences without a premature stop codon. TCRdb reran the public reads through fastp at Q25 and MiXCR, keeping productive beta chains. Every entry covers one CDR3 protein and lists the most common genes and DNA from its rows. These V and J calls originate from TCRdb's pipeline instead of the authors' own analysis. The sample contains 68,000 or so distinct CDR3 sequences, almost 60% of them found a single time. The ten top clones hold 20% of the sample.

CDR1 and CDR2 (MNHNS, SASEGT) derive from the germline V gene. Reading from cysteine to phenylalanine, the CDR3 counts 15 amino acids. Only CDR3 DNA is held: 45 bases, read in frame from base 1. Between the V and J ends, shortened by 7 bases and 2 bases respectively, the junction contains 16 bases. RNA was isolated from bulk unsorted tissue, and RNA quality was assessed with a NanoDrop ND-1000 and an Agilent 2100. Newly diagnosed lung cancer patients without prior chemotherapy who had been admitted for thoracic surgery in China between August and November 2014 were enrolled as donors. Anyone who had undergone radiotherapy or chemotherapy before, or who had another cancer at the same time, was left out of the study. Pieces of surgical tissue measuring about 1-2.1 cm3 were kept in RNAlater solution and held at -80 degrees C until needed. Concerning this clonotype itself: Which antigen it targets is not known. Base qualities are not recorded, but no much larger clone differs from it by a single base.

This receptor was taken from a man in his forties or fifties with non-small cell lung cancer. The rearrangement joined TRBV6-1 to TRBJ2-3, with a tentative D gene TRBD2 over 6 matching bases. Sequencing was performed on lung tumor tissue. This receptor has the CDR3 CASTRDQDITDTQYF. The DNA sequence is as follows: TGTGCCAGCACGCGGGACCAGGATATCACAGATACGCAGTATTTT.